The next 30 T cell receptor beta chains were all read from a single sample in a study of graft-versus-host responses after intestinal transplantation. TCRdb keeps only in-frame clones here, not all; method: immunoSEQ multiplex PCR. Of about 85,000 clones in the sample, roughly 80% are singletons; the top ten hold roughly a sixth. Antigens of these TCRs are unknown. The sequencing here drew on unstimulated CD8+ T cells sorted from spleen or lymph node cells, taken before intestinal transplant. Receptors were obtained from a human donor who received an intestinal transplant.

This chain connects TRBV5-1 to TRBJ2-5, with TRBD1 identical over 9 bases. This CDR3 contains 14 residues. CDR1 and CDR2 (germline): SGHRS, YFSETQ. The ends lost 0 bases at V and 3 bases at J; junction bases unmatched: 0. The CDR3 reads CASSLGTGEETQYF. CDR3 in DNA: TGCGCCAGCAGCTTGGGGACAGGGGAAGAGACCCAGTACTTC. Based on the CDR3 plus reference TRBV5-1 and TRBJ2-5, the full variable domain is KAGVTQTPRYLIKTRGQQVTLSCSPISGHRSVSWYQQTPGQGLQFLFEYFSETQRNKGNFPGRFSGRQFSNSRSEMNVSTLELGDSALYLCASSLGTGEETQYFGPGTRLLVL.

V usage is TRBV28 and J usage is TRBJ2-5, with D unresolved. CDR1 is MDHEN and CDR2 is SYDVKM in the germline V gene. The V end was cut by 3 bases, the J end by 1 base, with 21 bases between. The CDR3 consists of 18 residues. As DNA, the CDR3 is TGTGCCAGCAGTTTCCCCGGCCCACCTGAGACATTCCAAGAGACCCAGTACTTC. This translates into CASSFPGPPETFQETQYF. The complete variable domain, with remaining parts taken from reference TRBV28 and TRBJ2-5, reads DVKVTQSSRYLVKRTGEKVFLECVQDMDHENMFWYRQDPGLGLRLIYFSYDVKMKEKGDIPEGYSVSREKKERFSLILESASTNQTSMYLCASSFPGPPETFQETQYFGPGTRLLVL.

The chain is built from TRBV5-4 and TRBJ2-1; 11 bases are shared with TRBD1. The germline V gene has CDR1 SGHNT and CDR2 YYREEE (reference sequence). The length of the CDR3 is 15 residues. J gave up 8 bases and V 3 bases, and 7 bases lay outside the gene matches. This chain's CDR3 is CASSSGQGAGDEQFF. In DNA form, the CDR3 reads TGTGCCAGCAGCTCTGGACAGGGGGCTGGGGATGAGCAGTTCTTC.

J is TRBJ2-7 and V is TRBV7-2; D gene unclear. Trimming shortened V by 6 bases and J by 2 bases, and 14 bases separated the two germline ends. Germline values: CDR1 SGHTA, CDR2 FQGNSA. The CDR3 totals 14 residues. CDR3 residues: CASSSIYTPYEQYF. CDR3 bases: TGTGCCAGCAGTTCGATCTATACACCCTACGAGCAGTACTTC.

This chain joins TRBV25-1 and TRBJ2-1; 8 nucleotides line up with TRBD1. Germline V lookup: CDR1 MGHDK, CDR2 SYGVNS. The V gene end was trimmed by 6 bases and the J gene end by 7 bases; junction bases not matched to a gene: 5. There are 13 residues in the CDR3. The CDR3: CASRDRAGNEQFF. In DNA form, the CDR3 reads TGTGCCAGCAGGGACAGGGCCGGTAATGAGCAGTTCTTC. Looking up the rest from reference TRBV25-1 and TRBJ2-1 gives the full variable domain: EADIYQTPRYLVIGTGKKITLECSQTMGHDKMYWYQQDPGMELHLIHYSYGVNSTEKGDLSSESTVSRIRTEHFPLTLESARPSHTSQYLCASRDRAGNEQFFGPGTRLTVL.

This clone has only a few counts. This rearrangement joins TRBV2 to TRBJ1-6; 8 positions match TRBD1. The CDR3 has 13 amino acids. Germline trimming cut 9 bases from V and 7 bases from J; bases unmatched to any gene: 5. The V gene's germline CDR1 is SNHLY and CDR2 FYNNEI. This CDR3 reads CASSDRENSPLHF. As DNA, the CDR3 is TGTGCCAGTTCGGACAGGGAAAATTCACCCCTCCACTTT.

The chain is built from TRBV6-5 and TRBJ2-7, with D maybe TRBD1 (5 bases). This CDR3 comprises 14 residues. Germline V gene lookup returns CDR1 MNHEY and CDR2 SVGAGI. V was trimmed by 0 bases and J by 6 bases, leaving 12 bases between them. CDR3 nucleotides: TGTGCCAGCAGTTACTCGATCAGGGCAGGCGAGCAGTACTTC. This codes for CASSYSIRAGEQYF.

As DNA, the CDR3 is TGTGCCAGCAGCACGGGGGCGGATGGAGATACGCAGTATTTT. This sequence encodes CASSTGADGDTQYF. The V gene is TRBV7-3, the J gene TRBJ2-3; TRBD1 or TRBD2 may be the D gene (6 bases each). Trimming stripped 5 bases from V and 5 bases from J, with 14 bases between. The CDR3 is 14 amino acids. Germline assignment: CDR1 SGHTA and CDR2 FQGTGA. The full variable domain, in which reference TRBV7-3 and TRBJ2-3 provide the parts outside the CDR3, is GAGVSQTPSNKVTEKGKYVELRCDPISGHTALYWYRQSLGQGPEFLIYFQGTGAADDSGLPNDRFFAVRPEGSVSTLKIQRTERGDSAVYLCASSTGADGDTQYFGPGTRLTVL.

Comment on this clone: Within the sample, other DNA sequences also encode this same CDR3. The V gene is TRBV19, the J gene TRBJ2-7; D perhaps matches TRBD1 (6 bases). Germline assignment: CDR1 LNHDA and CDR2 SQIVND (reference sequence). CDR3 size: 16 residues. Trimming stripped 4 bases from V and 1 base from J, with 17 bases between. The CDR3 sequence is CASSTTYGGASYEQYF. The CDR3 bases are TGTGCCAGTAGTACCACCTATGGGGGCGCTTCCTACGAGCAGTACTTC.

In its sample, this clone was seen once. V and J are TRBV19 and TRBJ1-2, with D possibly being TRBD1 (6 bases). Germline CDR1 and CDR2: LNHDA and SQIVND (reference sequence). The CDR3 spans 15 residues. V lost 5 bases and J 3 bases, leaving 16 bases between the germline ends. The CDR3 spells CASSESGEGDYGYTF. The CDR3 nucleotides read TGTGCCAGTAGTGAATCAGGGGAAGGGGACTATGGCTACACCTTC.

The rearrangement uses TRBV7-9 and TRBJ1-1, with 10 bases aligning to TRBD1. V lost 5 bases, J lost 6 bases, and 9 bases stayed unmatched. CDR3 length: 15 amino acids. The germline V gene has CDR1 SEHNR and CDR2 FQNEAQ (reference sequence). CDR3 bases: TGTGCCAGCAGCCCATCCGGGACAGGGGATCCTGAAGCTTTCTTT. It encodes CASSPSGTGDPEAFF.

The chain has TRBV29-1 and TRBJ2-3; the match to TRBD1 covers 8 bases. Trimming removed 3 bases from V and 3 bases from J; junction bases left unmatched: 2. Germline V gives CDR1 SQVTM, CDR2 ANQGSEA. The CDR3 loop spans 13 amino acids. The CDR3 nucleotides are TGCAGCGTTGACAGACAGGGGACAGATACGCAGTATTTT. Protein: CSVDRQGTDTQYF.

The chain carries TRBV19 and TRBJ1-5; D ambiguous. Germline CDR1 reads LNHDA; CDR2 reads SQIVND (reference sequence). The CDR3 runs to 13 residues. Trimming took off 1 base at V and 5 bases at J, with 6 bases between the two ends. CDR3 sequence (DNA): TGTGCCAGTAGTATAGCCGGAGATCAGCCCCAGCATTTT. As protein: CASSIAGDQPQHF.

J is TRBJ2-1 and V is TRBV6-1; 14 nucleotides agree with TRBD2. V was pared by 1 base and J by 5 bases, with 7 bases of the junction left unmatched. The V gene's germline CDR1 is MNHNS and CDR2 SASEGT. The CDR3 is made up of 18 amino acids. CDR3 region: CASSEERLAGGLDNEQFF. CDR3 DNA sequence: TGTGCCAGCAGTGAAGAGAGACTAGCGGGAGGGCTTGACAATGAGCAGTTCTTC.

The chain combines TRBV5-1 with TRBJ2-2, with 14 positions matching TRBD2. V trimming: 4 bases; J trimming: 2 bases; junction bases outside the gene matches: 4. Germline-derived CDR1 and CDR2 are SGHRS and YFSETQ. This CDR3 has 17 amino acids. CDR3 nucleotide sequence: TGCGCCAGCAGCCGCGGGACTAGCGGGGGAAACACCGGGGAGCTGTTTTTT. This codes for CASSRGTSGGNTGELFF.

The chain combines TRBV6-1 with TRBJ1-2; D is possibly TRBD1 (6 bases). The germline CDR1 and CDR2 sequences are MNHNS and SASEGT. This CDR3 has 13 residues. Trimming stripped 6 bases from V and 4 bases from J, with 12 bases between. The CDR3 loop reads CASSTVGGYGYTF. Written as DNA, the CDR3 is TGTGCCAGCAGCACAGTAGGGGGCTATGGCTACACCTTC.

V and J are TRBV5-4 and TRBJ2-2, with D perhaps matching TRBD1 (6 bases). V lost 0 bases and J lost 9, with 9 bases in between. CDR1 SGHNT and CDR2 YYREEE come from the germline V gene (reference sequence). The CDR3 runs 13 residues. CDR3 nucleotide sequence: TGTGCCAGCAGCTTGGGGGACATTAGGGAGCTGTTTTTT. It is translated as CASSLGDIRELFF.

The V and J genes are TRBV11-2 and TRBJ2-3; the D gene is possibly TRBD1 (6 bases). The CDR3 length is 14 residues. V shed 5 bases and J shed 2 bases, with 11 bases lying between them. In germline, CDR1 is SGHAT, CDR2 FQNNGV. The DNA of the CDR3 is TGTGCCAGCAGCGTTACAGGGATCACAGATACGCAGTATTTT. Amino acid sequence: CASSVTGITDTQYF.

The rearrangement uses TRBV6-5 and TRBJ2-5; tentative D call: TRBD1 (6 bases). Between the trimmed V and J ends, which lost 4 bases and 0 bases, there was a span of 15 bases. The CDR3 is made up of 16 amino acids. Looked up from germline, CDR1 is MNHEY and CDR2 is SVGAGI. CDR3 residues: CASSSRTVGYQETQYF. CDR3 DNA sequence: TGTGCCAGCAGTTCCAGGACAGTTGGGTACCAAGAGACCCAGTACTTC.

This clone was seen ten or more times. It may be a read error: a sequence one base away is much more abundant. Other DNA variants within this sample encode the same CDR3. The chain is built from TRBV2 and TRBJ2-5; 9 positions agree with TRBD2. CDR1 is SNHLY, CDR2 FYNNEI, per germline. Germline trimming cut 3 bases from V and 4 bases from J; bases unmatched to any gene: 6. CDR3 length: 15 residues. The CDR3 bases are TGTGCCAGCAGTGACGGCGGGGGGGCCGGAGAGACCCAGTACTTC. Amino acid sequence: CASSDGGGAGETQYF.

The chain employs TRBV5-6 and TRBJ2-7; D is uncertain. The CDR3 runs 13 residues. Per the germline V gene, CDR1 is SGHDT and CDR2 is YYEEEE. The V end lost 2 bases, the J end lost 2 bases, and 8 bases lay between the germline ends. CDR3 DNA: TGTGCCAGCAGCTTAATCTATCCCTACGAGCAGTACTTC. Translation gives CASSLIYPYEQYF. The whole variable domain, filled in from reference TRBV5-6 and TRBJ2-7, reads DAGVTQSPTHLIKTRGQQVTLRCSPKSGHDTVSWYQQALGQGPQFIFQYYEEEERQRGNFPDRFSGHQFPNYSSELNVNALLLGDSALYLCASSLIYPYEQYFGPGTRLTVT.

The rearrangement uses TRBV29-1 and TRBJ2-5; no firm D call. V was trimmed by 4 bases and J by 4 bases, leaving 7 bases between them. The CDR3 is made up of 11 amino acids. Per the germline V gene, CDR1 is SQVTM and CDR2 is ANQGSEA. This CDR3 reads CSVVWGETQYF. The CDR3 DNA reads TGCAGCGTTGTCTGGGGAGAGACCCAGTACTTC.

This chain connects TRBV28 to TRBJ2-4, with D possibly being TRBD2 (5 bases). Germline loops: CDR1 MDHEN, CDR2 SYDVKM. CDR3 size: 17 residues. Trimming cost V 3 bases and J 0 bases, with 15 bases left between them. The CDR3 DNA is TGTGCCAGCAGTTTGGAGCGGTGGGAGCTAGCCAAAAACATTCAGTACTTC. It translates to CASSLERWELAKNIQYF.

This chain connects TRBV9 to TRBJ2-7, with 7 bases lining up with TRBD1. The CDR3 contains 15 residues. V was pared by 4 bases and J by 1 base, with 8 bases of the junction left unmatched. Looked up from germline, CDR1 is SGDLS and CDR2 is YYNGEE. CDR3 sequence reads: CASSINRDSSYEQYF. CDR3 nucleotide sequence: TGTGCCAGCAGCATTAACCGGGACAGTTCCTACGAGCAGTACTTC. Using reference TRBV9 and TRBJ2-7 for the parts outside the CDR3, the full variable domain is DSGVTQTPKHLITATGQRVTLRCSPRSGDLSVYWYQQSLDQGLQFLIQYYNGEERAKGNILERFSAQQFPDLHSELNLSSLELGDSALYFCASSINRDSSYEQYFGPGTRLTVT.

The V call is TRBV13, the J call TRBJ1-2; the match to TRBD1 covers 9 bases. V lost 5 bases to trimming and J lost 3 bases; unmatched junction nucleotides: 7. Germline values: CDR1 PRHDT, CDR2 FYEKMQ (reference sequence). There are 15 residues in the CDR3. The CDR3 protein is CASSTYRGLDYGYTF. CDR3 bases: TGTGCCAGCAGCACTTACAGGGGGCTCGACTATGGCTACACCTTC.

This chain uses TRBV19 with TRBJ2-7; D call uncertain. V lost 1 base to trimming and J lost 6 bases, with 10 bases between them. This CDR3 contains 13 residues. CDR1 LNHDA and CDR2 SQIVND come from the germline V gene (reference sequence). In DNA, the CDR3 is TGTGCCAGTAGTATAGGGTACCCCTCCGAGCAGTACTTC. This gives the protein CASSIGYPSEQYF.

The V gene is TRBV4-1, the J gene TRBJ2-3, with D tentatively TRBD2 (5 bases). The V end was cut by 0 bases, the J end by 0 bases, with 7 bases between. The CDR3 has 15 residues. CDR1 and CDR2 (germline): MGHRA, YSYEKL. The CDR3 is CASSQDRTSTDTQYF. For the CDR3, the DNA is TGCGCCAGCAGCCAAGACAGGACTAGCACAGATACGCAGTATTTT.

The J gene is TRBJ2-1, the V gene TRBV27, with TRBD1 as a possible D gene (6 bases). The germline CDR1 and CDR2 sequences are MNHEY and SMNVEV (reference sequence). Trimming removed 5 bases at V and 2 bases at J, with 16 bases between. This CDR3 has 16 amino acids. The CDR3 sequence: CASSQLRTVTYNEQFF. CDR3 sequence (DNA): TGTGCCAGCAGTCAATTACGGACAGTCACCTACAATGAGCAGTTCTTC.

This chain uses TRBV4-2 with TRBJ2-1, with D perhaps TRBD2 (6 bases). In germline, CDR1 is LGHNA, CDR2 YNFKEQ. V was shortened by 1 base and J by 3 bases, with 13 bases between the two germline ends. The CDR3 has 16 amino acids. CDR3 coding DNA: TGTGCCAGCAGCCAAGTTAGGGGACTGTTCTACAATGAGCAGTTCTTC. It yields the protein CASSQVRGLFYNEQFF.

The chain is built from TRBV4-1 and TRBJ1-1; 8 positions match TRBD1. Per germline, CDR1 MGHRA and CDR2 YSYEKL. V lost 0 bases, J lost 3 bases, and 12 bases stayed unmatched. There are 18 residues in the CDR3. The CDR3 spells CASSQDPWTGSLYTEAFF. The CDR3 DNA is TGCGCCAGCAGCCAAGATCCCTGGACAGGGAGCCTTTACACTGAAGCTTTCTTT.